Below, 26 T cell receptor beta chains from the same sample are listed, as sequenced in a study of T-cell reconstitution after alpha-beta-depleted transplantation in children. For TCRbeta, the library was prepared with unique molecular identifiers. Each CDR3 protein gets one entry after TCRdb re-called the PCR reads with MiXCR. Of around 380,000 distinct CDR3 sequences listed, under 13% were seen once; the top ten hold roughly 6%. This specimen was PBMCs from the stem cell graft donor, taken from the stem cell graft. The receptors derive from a human donor who donated a stem cell graft to a child with acute myeloid leukemia.

This clonotype was recorded at least ten times. The chain uses TRBV6-2 or TRBV6-3 and TRBJ2-3; D perhaps matches TRBD1 (5 bases). The CDR3 has 12 residues. V was clipped by 8 bases and J by 2 bases, with 8 bases between them. Germline V gene sequence: CDR1 MNHEY, CDR2 SVGEGT. DNA of the CDR3: TGTGCCAGCTCCAGGGCCACAGATACGCAGTATTTT. Translation: CASSRATDTQYF.

The chain joins TRBV28 to TRBJ2-1, with D tentatively TRBD1 or TRBD2 (5 bases each). Deletions cut 3 bases from V and 11 bases from J, with 8 bases between. The CDR3 has 11 amino acids. Germline CDR1 is MDHEN and CDR2 is SYDVKM. The CDR3 sequence: CASSLPGQQFF. CDR3 bases: TGTGCCAGCAGTTTGCCGGGACAGCAGTTCTTC.

This clonotype was found a few times. The chain has TRBV5-1 and TRBJ2-7; 7 nucleotides align to TRBD2. With V trimmed by 4 bases and J by 0 bases, 4 bases remained unmatched. Germline CDR1 SGHRS, CDR2 YFSETQ. The CDR3 contains 14 residues. The CDR3 spells CASSHTGGSYEQYF. The CDR3 bases are TGCGCCAGCAGCCACACGGGGGGCTCCTACGAGCAGTACTTC.

V is TRBV14 and J is TRBJ1-1; D is possibly TRBD1 (6 bases). V lost 4 bases, J lost 0 bases, and 18 bases lay in between. Germline V CDR1 and CDR2: SGHDN, FVKESK. The CDR3 sequence is 17 residues long. DNA of the CDR3: TGTGCCAGCAGCCGTGACCAGGGGTTCGGAATGAACACTGAAGCTTTCTTT. This codes for CASSRDQGFGMNTEAFF.

The rearrangement links TRBV5-1 to TRBJ1-2, with 7 bases matching TRBD1. V dropped 3 bases and J dropped 4; count of bases not matched to a gene: 9. The length of the CDR3 is 15 residues. CDR1 is SGHRS and CDR2 is YFSETQ in the germline V gene. In DNA, the CDR3 is TGCGCCAGCAGCTCATCCGGGACAGCCTCCTATGGCTACACCTTC. Its protein product is CASSSSGTASYGYTF.

CDR3 protein: CASSLDGLAPTTNTGELFF. The CDR3, as DNA: TGTGCCAGCAGCTTAGACGGGCTAGCGCCTACCACGAACACCGGGGAGCTGTTTTTT. This chain joins TRBV11-2 and TRBJ2-2; D may be TRBD2 (6 bases). The CDR3 consists of 19 residues. Trimming took 0 bases from V and 0 from J, leaving 17 bases between them. CDR1 and CDR2 (germline): SGHAT, FQNNGV.

This clonotype was detected only a few times. This chain links TRBV6-1 with TRBJ2-3; D is unresolved. Germline lookup yields CDR1 MNHNS and CDR2 SASEGT. V was pared by 6 bases and J by 6 bases, with 22 bases between. This CDR3 is built from 16 residues. CDR3 protein: CASRPFEPGPRDTQYF. Written as DNA, the CDR3 is TGTGCCAGCAGGCCCTTCGAACCGGGCCCGAGGGATACGCAGTATTTT.

This clonotype came up many times. The chain uses TRBV29-1 and TRBJ1-2; TRBD1 matches at 7 bases. The CDR3 runs to 13 residues. Per the germline V gene, CDR1 is SQVTM and CDR2 is ANQGSEA. J gave up 6 bases and V 0 bases, and 4 bases lay outside the gene matches. CDR3 residues: CSVEDRQGDGYTF. For the CDR3, the DNA is TGCAGCGTTGAAGATCGACAGGGAGATGGCTACACCTTC.

This clonotype was observed a handful of times. V is TRBV6-1 and J is TRBJ2-7; 10 nucleotides match TRBD1. The germline V gene encodes CDR1 MNHNS and CDR2 SASEGT. With 6 bases clipped from V and 2 bases from J, the junction kept 7 bases outside the gene matches. The CDR3 covers 15 residues. The CDR3 sequence: CASRAGTGAAYEQYF. Written as DNA, the CDR3 is TGTGCCAGCAGAGCCGGGACAGGGGCTGCCTACGAGCAGTACTTC.

This sequence joins TRBV6-2 or TRBV6-3 and TRBJ2-5; tentatively, D is TRBD2 (6 bases). Germline V gives CDR1 MNHEY, CDR2 SVGEGT. V gave up 9 bases and J gave up 3 bases, with 11 bases separating them. This CDR3 contains 12 residues. CDR3 protein: CASTTGEETQYF. CDR3 coding DNA: TGTGCCAGTACGACGGGGGAAGAGACCCAGTACTTC.

The chain is built from TRBV20-1 and TRBJ2-3; 15 bases match TRBD2. The V gene's germline CDR1 is DFQATT and CDR2 SNEGSKA (reference sequence). The V and J ends lost 5 bases and 6 bases, in that order; junction bases with no gene match: 6. The CDR3 has 15 residues. The CDR3 coding sequence is TGCAGTGCTCACGGACTAGCGGGAGGGGGGGATACGCAGTATTTT. Its protein is CSAHGLAGGGDTQYF.

This clonotype was counted a few times. One end of the junction fails to match germline, which may point to a read error. The J gene is TRBJ1-1, the V gene TRBV6-2 or TRBV6-3; D remains ambiguous. There are 14 residues in the CDR3. Germline assignment: CDR1 MNHEY and CDR2 SVGEGT. CDR3 amino acids: CASSYGGVNTEAFF. The CDR3 nucleotides read TGCGCCAGCAGTTACGGAGGAGTGAACACTGAAGCTTTCTTT.

The chain uses TRBV9 and TRBJ2-3; tentative D call: TRBD2 (6 bases). V gave up 3 bases and J gave up 4 bases, with 15 bases separating them. This CDR3 spans 15 amino acids. Germline CDR1 SGDLS, CDR2 YYNGEE. CDR3 nucleotides: TGTGCCAGCAGCGGCGGGGTGGGTCAGGCAGATACGCAGTATTTT. Its translation: CASSGGVGQADTQYF. The whole variable domain, filled in from reference TRBV9 and TRBJ2-3, reads DSGVTQTPKHLITATGQRVTLRCSPRSGDLSVYWYQQSLDQGLQFLIQYYNGEERAKGNILERFSAQQFPDLHSELNLSSLELGDSALYFCASSGGVGQADTQYFGPGTRLTVL.

This clonotype appeared many times. This rearrangement joins TRBV30 to TRBJ2-3; 7 bases line up with TRBD1. The CDR3 is 15 amino acids. The germline gives CDR1 GTSNPN, CDR2 SVGIG (reference sequence). Trimming cost V 0 bases and J 0 bases; bases outside gene matches: 3. The CDR3 bases are TGTGCCTGGAGTGTACTGGGACAGAGCACAGATACGCAGTATTTT. It encodes CAWSVLGQSTDTQYF.

This clonotype was found a few times. The chain employs TRBV5-1 and TRBJ2-3; D gene uncertain. Germline V gives CDR1 SGHRS, CDR2 YFSETQ. The CDR3 extends over 15 amino acids. V lost 3 bases and J lost 3, with 14 bases in between. CDR3 loop: CASSSSKVGTDTQYF. DNA of the CDR3: TGCGCCAGCAGCTCCTCCAAGGTAGGGACAGATACGCAGTATTTT.

The chain couples TRBV4-2 to TRBJ1-5; maybe TRBD1 (5 bases). The germline V gene has CDR1 LGHNA and CDR2 YNFKEQ. CDR3 length equals 17 residues. The V gene lost 4 bases and the J gene lost 5 bases, with 21 bases spanning the gap. CDR3 sequence reads: CASSPKIGALADQPQHF. CDR3 nucleotide sequence: TGTGCCAGCAGCCCGAAAATAGGGGCCCTAGCCGATCAGCCCCAGCATTTT.

The chain is built from TRBV12-3 or TRBV12-4 and TRBJ2-7; the D call may be TRBD1 or TRBD2 (5 bases each). The CDR3 spans 14 residues. Trimming removed 5 bases at V and 3 bases at J, with 14 bases between. Written as DNA, the CDR3 is TGTGCCAGCAGTGCTACCGGGACGGACTACGAGCAGTACTTC. Protein product: CASSATGTDYEQYF.

J is TRBJ1-1 and V is TRBV15; D not resolved. Germline lookup yields CDR1 LNHNV and CDR2 YYDKDF (reference sequence). Deletions cut 0 bases from V and 4 bases from J, with 9 bases between. This CDR3 contains 14 residues. CDR3 protein: CATSRDKGITEAFF. The CDR3 nucleotides are TGTGCCACCAGCAGAGATAAAGGGATCACTGAAGCTTTCTTT. The full variable domain, completed using reference TRBV15 and TRBJ1-1, is DAMVIQNPRYQVTQFGKPVTLSCSQTLNHNVMYWYQQKSSQAPKLLFHYYDKDFNNEADTPDNFQSRRPNTSFCFLDIRSPGLGDTAMYLCATSRDKGITEAFFGQGTRLTVV.

This clonotype was recorded a few times. The chain couples TRBV20-1 to TRBJ2-1, with a weak D call TRBD2 (6 bases). In germline, CDR1 is DFQATT, CDR2 SNEGSKA (reference sequence). CDR3 length: 15 amino acids. The ends were cut back, 1 base at V and 0 bases at J, with 10 bases in the middle. CDR3 protein: CSARVAGHSYNEQFF. CDR3 coding DNA: TGCAGTGCTAGAGTTGCGGGGCACTCCTACAATGAGCAGTTCTTC.

Many counts were recorded for this clonotype. The rearrangement joins TRBV7-8 to TRBJ2-5; 8 bases match TRBD1. With V trimmed by 2 bases and J by 5 bases, 7 bases remained unmatched. There are 15 residues in the CDR3. Germline V CDR1 and CDR2: SGHVS, FQNEAQ. CDR3 sequence: CASSLQGAWGETQYF. CDR3 DNA sequence: TGTGCCAGCAGCTTACAGGGGGCGTGGGGGGAGACCCAGTACTTC. The complete variable domain, with remaining parts taken from reference TRBV7-8 and TRBJ2-5, reads GAGVSQSPRYKVAKRGQDVALRCDPISGHVSLFWYQQALGQGPEFLTYFQNEAQLDKSGLPSDRFFAERPEGSVSTLKIQRTQQEDSAVYLCASSLQGAWGETQYFGPGTRLLVL.

This clonotype was found a few times. The rearrangement links TRBV6-1 to TRBJ2-2; tentative D call: TRBD1 (6 bases). There are 12 residues in the CDR3. The ends were cut back, 4 bases at V and 8 bases at J, with 8 bases in the middle. The germline gives CDR1 MNHNS, CDR2 SASEGT. The chain's CDR3 is CASSATGGELFF. DNA of the CDR3: TGTGCCAGCAGTGCAACAGGGGGGGAGCTGTTTTTT.

This clonotype turned up a few times. J is TRBJ1-3 and V is TRBV24-1; D remains ambiguous. The V gene lost 11 bases and the J gene lost 0 bases, with 13 bases spanning the gap. Germline V gene lookup returns CDR1 KGHDR and CDR2 SFDVKD. CDR3 size: 14 residues. The CDR3 region is CANSLYFSGNTIYF. The CDR3 DNA reads as TGTGCCAACTCGCTTTACTTCTCTGGAAACACCATATATTTT.

This clonotype has more than one count but fewer than ten. The chain employs TRBV3-1 and TRBJ2-2; tentative D call: TRBD2 (6 bases). The CDR3 spans 17 residues. Between the trimmed V and J ends, which lost 1 base and 1 base, there was a span of 13 bases. Germline CDR1 reads LGHDT; CDR2 reads YNNKEL (reference sequence). CDR3 nucleotides: TGTGCCAGCAGCCAAGGGTTTTACGGGGGGAACACCGGGGAGCTGTTTTTT. This sequence encodes CASSQGFYGGNTGELFF.

V and J are TRBV5-5 and TRBJ1-1; D might be TRBD1 (5 bases). CDR3 size: 13 residues. Germline CDR1 and CDR2: SGHKS and YYEKEE (reference sequence). V shed 4 bases and J shed 0 bases, with 7 bases lying between them. As DNA, the CDR3 is TGTGCCAGCAGCGGACAAATGAACACTGAAGCTTTCTTT. Protein product: CASSGQMNTEAFF. Full variable domain (outside the CDR3, taken from reference TRBV5-5 and TRBJ1-1): DAGVTQSPTHLIKTRGQQVTLRCSPISGHKSVSWYQQVLGQGPQFIFQYYEKEERGRGNFPDRFSARQFPNYSSELNVNALLLGDSALYLCASSGQMNTEAFFGQGTRLTVV.

This clonotype appeared many times. The V and J genes are TRBV5-1 and TRBJ2-2; TRBD1 is a possible D gene (6 bases). The V gene lost 5 bases and the J gene lost 5 bases, with 22 bases spanning the gap. Germline CDR1 and CDR2: SGHRS and YFSETQ. CDR3 length: 17 amino acids. This CDR3 reads CASRQGNREVKTGELFF. The CDR3, as DNA: TGCGCCAGCAGACAAGGAAACAGGGAAGTGAAGACCGGGGAGCTGTTTTTT.

Comments on this clonotype: A read error may produce the germline difference seen at one junction end. The genes are TRBV6-1 and TRBJ1-3; possibly TRBD1 for D (5 bases). This CDR3 region has 13 residues. Germline V gene sequence: CDR1 MNHNS, CDR2 SASEGT. The CDR3 sequence: CASSGGMENTLYF. DNA for the CDR3: TGTGCCAGCAGTGGGGGCATGGAAAACACCTTATATTTT.